This T cell receptor (beta chain) is from a study of early T cells in non-severe SARS-CoV-2 infection. Via MiXCR, TCRdb re-called the 5' RACE reads, giving one row per CDR3 protein. The sample consists of 60,000 or so distinct CDR3 sequences, 12% of them appearing once. This clonotype was picked up many times. This CDR3 has 14 amino acids. The ends were cut back, 2 bases at V and 5 bases at J, with 9 bases in the middle. The material sequenced was whole blood. J is TRBJ2-2 and V is TRBV23-1, with unresolved D. TRBV23-1 is designated an ORF whose function remains uncertain. This receptor was obtained from an adult who was a healthcare worker with PCR-confirmed SARS-CoV-2 infection or an uninfected control (not recorded which). The CDR3 region has the DNA TGCGCCAGCAGTCAAAGACACAGTACCGGGGAGCTGTTTTTT. Translation gives CASSQRHSTGELFF.